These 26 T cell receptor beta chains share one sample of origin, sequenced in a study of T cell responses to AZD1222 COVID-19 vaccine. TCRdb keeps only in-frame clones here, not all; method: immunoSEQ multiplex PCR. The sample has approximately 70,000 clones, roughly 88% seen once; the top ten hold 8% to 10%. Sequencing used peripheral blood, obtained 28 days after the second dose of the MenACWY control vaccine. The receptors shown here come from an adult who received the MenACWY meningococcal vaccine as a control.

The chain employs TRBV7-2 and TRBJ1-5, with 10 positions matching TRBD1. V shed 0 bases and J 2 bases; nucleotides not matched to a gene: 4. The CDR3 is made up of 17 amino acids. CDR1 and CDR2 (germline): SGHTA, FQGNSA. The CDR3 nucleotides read TGTGCCAGCAGCTTAGCGACAGGGGGCGCTGGCAATCAGCCCCAGCATTTT. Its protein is CASSLATGGAGNQPQHF. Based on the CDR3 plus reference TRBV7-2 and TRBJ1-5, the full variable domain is GAGVSQSPSNKVTEKGKDVELRCDPISGHTALYWYRQSLGQGLEFLIYFQGNSAPDKSGLPSDRFSAERTGGSVSTLTIQRTQQEDSAVYLCASSLATGGAGNQPQHFGDGTRLSIL.

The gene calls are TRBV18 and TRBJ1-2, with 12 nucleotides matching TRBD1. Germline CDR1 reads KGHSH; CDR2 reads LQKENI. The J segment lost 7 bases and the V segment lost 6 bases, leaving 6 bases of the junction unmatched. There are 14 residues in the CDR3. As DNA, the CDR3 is TGTGCCAGCTCTCCGGGACAGGGGGCCGGTGGCTACACCTTC. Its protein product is CASSPGQGAGGYTF.

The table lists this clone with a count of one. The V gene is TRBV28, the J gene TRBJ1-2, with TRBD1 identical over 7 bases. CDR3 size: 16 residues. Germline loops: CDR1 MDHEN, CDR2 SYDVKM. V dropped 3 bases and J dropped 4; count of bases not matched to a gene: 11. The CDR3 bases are TGTGCCAGCAGTTTGCCTCTATCCAGGGGGGCCTATGGCTACACCTTC. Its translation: CASSLPLSRGAYGYTF.

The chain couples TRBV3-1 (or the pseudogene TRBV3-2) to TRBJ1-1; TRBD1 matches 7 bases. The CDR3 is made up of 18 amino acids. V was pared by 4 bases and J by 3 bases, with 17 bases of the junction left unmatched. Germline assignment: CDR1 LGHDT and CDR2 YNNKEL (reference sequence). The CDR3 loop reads CASSPSTGTDLSYTEAFF. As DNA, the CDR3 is TGTGCCAGCAGCCCATCTACCGGGACAGACCTCTCGTACACTGAAGCTTTCTTT.

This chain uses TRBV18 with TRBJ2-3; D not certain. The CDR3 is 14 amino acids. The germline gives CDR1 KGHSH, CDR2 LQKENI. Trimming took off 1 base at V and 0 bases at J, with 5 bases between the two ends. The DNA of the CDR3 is TGTGCCAGCTCACCACTTTCTAGCACAGATACGCAGTATTTT. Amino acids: CASSPLSSTDTQYF.

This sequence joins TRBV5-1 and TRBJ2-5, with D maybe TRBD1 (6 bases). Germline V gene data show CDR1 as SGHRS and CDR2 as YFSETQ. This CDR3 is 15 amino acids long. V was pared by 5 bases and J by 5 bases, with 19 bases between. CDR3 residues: CASRPGQIERETQYF. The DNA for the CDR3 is TGCGCCAGCAGGCCTGGACAGATCGAGAGGGAGACCCAGTACTTC.

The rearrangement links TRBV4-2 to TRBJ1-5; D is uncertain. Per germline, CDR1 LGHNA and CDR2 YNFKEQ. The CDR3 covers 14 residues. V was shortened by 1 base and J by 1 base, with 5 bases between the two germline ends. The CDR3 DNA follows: TGTGCCAGCAGCCAAGGGACGAGCAATCAGCCCCAGCATTTT. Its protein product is CASSQGTSNQPQHF.

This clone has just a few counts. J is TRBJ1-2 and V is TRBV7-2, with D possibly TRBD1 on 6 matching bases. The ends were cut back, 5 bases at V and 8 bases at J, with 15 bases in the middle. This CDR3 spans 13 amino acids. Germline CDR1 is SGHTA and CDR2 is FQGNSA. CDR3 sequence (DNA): TGTGCCAGCAGCCCGGGGGCAGGGCAGGGCTACACCTTC. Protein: CASSPGAGQGYTF.

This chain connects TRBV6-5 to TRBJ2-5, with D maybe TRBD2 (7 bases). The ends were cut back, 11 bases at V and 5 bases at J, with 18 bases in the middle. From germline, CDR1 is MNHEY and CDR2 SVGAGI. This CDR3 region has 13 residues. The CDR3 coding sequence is TGTGCCTCCGAAGGGGGGGGGCTGGAGACCCAGTACTTC. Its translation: CASEGGGLETQYF.

The CDR3 is CASSRTGVSNQPQHF. The CDR3 nucleotides read TGTGCCAGCAGCCGAACCGGGGTTAGCAATCAGCCCCAGCATTTT. The chain links TRBV28 to TRBJ1-5; D is unclear. This CDR3 has 15 amino acids. Germline values: CDR1 MDHEN, CDR2 SYDVKM. The V end lost 6 bases, the J end lost 0 bases, and 12 bases lay between the germline ends.

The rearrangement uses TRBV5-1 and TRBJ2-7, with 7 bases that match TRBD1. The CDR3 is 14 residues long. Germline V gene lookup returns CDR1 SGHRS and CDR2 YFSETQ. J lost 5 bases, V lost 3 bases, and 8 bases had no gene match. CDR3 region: CASSSGPTGDEQYF. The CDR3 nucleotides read TGCGCCAGCAGCTCGGGTCCCACAGGGGACGAGCAGTACTTC. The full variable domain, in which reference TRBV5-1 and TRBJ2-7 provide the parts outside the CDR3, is KAGVTQTPRYLIKTRGQQVTLSCSPISGHRSVSWYQQTPGQGLQFLFEYFSETQRNKGNFPGRFSGRQFSNSRSEMNVSTLELGDSALYLCASSSGPTGDEQYFGPGTRLTVT.

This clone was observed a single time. CDR3 nucleotide sequence: TGTGCCAGCAGCGTCGGACAGGGGGCAATAAACTATGGCTACACCTTC. It specifies CASSVGQGAINYGYTF. The chain couples TRBV9 to TRBJ1-2; 11 bases fit TRBD1. In germline, CDR1 is SGDLS, CDR2 YYNGEE. The CDR3 spans 16 residues. The V segment lost 2 bases and the J segment 2 bases; nucleotides outside the gene matches: 5.

This CDR3 is CASSPTTSRNEQYF. CDR3 in DNA: TGTGCCAGCAGCCCAACGACTAGTCGCAACGAGCAGTACTTC. V gene TRBV9 combines with J gene TRBJ2-7; D possibly corresponds to TRBD2 (6 bases). Trimming shortened V by 4 bases and J by 5 bases, and 16 bases separated the two germline ends. CDR3 size: 14 residues. Germline V lookup: CDR1 SGDLS, CDR2 YYNGEE.

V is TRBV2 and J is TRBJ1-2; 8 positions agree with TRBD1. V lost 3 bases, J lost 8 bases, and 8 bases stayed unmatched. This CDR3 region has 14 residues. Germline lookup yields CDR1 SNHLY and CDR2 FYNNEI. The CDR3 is CASSDRDRWTGYTF. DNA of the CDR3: TGTGCCAGCAGTGACCGGGACAGGTGGACGGGCTACACCTTC. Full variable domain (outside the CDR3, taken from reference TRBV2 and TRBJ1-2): EPEVTQTPSHQVTQMGQEVILRCVPISNHLYFYWYRQILGQKVEFLVSFYNNEISEKSEIFDDQFSVERPDGSNFTLKIRSTKLEDSAMYFCASSDRDRWTGYTFGSGTRLTVV.

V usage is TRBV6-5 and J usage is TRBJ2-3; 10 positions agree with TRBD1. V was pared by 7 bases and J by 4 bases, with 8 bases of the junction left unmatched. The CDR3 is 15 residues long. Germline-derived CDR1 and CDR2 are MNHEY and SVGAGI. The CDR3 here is CASTVGTGDADTQYF. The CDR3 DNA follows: TGTGCCAGCACCGTGGGGACAGGGGATGCAGATACGCAGTATTTT.

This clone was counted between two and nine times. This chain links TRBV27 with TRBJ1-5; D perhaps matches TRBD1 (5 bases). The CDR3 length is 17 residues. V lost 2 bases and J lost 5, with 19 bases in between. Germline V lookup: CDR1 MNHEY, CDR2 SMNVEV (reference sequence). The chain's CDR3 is CASSLTYSTLGDQPQHF. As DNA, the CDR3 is TGTGCCAGCAGTTTAACCTACTCGACCCTAGGGGATCAGCCCCAGCATTTT.

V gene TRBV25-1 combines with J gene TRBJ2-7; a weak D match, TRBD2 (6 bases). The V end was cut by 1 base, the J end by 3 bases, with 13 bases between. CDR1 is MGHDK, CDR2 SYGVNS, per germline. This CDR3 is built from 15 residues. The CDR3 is CASSEWGSGYYEQYF. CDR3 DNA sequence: TGTGCCAGCAGTGAATGGGGTAGCGGATACTACGAGCAGTACTTC.

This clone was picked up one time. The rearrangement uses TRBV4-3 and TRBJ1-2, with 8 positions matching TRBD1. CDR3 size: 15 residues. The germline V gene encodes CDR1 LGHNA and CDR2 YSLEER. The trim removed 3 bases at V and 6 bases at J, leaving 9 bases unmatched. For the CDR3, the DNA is TGCGCCAGCAGCCAGATGGACAGGGCGGGAGATGGCTACACCTTC. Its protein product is CASSQMDRAGDGYTF.

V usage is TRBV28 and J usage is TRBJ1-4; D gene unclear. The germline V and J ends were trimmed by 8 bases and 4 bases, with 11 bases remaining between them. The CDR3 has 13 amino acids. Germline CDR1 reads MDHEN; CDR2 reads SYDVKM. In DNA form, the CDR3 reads TGTGCCAGCGTTCAGGCCTTTAATGAAAAACTGTTTTTT. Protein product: CASVQAFNEKLFF. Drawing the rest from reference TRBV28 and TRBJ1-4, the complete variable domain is DVKVTQSSRYLVKRTGEKVFLECVQDMDHENMFWYRQDPGLGLRLIYFSYDVKMKEKGDIPEGYSVSREKKERFSLILESASTNQTSMYLCASVQAFNEKLFFGSGTQLSVL.

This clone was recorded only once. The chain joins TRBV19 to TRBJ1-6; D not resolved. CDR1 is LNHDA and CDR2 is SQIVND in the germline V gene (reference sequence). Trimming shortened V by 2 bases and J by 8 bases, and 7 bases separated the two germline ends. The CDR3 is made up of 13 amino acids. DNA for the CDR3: TGTGCCAGTAGTATATATCAGGATTCACCCCTCCACTTT. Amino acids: CASSIYQDSPLHF.

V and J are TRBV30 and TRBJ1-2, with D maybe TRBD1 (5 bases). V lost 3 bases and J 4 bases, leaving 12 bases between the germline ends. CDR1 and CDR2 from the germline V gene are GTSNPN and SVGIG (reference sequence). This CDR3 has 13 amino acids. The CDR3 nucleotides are TGTGCCTGGAGCCCAGGGCGAAGCTATGGCTACACCTTC. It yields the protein CAWSPGRSYGYTF.

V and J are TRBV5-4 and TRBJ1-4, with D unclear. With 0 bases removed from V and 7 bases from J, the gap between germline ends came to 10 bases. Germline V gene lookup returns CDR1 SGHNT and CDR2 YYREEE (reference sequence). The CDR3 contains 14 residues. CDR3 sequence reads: CASSLEGLSEKLFF. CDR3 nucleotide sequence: TGTGCCAGCAGCTTGGAAGGGCTGAGTGAAAAACTGTTTTTT. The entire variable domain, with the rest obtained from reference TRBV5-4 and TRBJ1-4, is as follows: ETGVTQSPTHLIKTRGQQVTLRCSSQSGHNTVSWYQQALGQGPQFIFQYYREEENGRGNFPPRFSGLQFPNYSSELNVNALELDDSALYLCASSLEGLSEKLFFGSGTQLSVL.

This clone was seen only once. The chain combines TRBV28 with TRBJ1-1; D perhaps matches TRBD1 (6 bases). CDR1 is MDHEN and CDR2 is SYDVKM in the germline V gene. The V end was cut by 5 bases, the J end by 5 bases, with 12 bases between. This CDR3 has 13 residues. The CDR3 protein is CASSQQGSTEAFF. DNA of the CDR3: TGTGCCAGCAGTCAACAGGGTAGTACTGAAGCTTTCTTT. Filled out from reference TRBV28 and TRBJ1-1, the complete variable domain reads DVKVTQSSRYLVKRTGEKVFLECVQDMDHENMFWYRQDPGLGLRLIYFSYDVKMKEKGDIPEGYSVSREKKERFSLILESASTNQTSMYLCASSQQGSTEAFFGQGTRLTVV.

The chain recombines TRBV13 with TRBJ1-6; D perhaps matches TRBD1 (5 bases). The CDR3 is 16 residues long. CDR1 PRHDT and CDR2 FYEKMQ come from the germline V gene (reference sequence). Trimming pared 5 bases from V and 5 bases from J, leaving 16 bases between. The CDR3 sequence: CASSLRVDWDNSPLHF. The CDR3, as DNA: TGTGCCAGCAGCCTCAGGGTCGATTGGGATAATTCACCCCTCCACTTT.

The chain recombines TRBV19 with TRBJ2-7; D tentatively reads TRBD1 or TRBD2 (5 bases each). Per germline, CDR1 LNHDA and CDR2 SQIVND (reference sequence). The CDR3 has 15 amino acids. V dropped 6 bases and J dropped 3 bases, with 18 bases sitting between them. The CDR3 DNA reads TGTGCCAGTAGCCCGACCGGGACGGTCCTCTACGAGCAGTACTTC. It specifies CASSPTGTVLYEQYF.

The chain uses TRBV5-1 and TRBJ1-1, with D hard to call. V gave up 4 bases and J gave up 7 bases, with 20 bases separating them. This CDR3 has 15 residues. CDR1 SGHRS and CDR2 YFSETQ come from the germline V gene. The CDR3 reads CASSAEDLSLGEAFF. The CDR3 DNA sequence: TGCGCCAGCAGCGCCGAGGACCTCTCTTTGGGTGAAGCTTTCTTT.